This passage covers 21 T cell receptor beta chains from one sample sequenced in a study of T cell clonotyping in hematopoietic cell transplantation. The method was immunoSEQ multiplex PCR; TCRdb's version includes in-frame clones alone and lacks a portion of them. The table includes approximately 75,000 clones, approximately 94% detected once. Source material: peripheral blood mononuclear cells. The source is a man aged 50-60 years in good health. Some clones in this sample may be carry-over from other donors' samples.

The chain uses TRBV14 and TRBJ2-3, with TRBD1 matching 9 bases. The CDR3 runs 14 residues. The V segment lost 5 bases and the J segment 4 bases; nucleotides outside the gene matches: 4. Per germline, CDR1 SGHDN and CDR2 FVKESK. Written as DNA, the CDR3 is TGTGCCAGCAGCTTCACAGGGGGCGCAGATACGCAGTATTTT. As protein: CASSFTGGADTQYF.

This clone showed up just once. The chain recombines TRBV28 with TRBJ2-7; tentative D call: TRBD2 (5 bases). This CDR3 has 16 residues. The V gene lost 3 bases and the J gene lost 6 bases, with 21 bases spanning the gap. The germline CDR1 and CDR2 sequences are MDHEN and SYDVKM. This chain's CDR3 is CASSFVEGVLPPEQYF. CDR3 nucleotide sequence: TGTGCCAGCAGTTTTGTTGAGGGAGTTCTGCCGCCCGAGCAGTACTTC.

This chain connects TRBV6-5 to TRBJ2-2; D tentatively fits TRBD1 or TRBD2 (5 bases each). Per germline, CDR1 MNHEY and CDR2 SVGAGI. Trimming took off 6 bases at V and 7 bases at J, with 12 bases between the two ends. There are 13 residues in the CDR3. The CDR3 loop is CASRREGSGELFF. The CDR3 DNA is TGTGCCAGCAGGCGCGAGGGGAGCGGGGAGCTGTTTTTT.

The chain carries TRBV4-2 and TRBJ2-5; D gene unclear. V was trimmed by 4 bases and J by 4 bases, leaving 19 bases between them. The germline V gene has CDR1 LGHNA and CDR2 YNFKEQ. CDR3 length equals 16 residues. In DNA form, the CDR3 reads TGTGCCAGCAGCCTAAATCCCTCCGGTGAAGGAGAGACCCAGTACTTC. Its translation is CASSLNPSGEGETQYF.

This CDR3 reads CASSSSPTGGRGYTF. The DNA of the CDR3 is TGTGCCAGCAGTTCCTCTCCTACAGGGGGTAGGGGCTACACCTTC. V is TRBV28 and J is TRBJ1-2; 8 bases line up with TRBD1. V trimming: 4 bases; J trimming: 8 bases; junction bases outside the gene matches: 12. CDR3 length equals 15 residues. CDR1 MDHEN and CDR2 SYDVKM come from the germline V gene.

This chain joins TRBV25-1 and TRBJ2-7, with TRBD1 identical over 10 bases. Germline CDR1 is MGHDK and CDR2 is SYGVNS. CDR3 length equals 14 residues. V dropped 6 bases and J dropped 2; count of bases not matched to a gene: 4. Written as DNA, the CDR3 is TGTGCCAGCAGCCGGGACAGGGGAACCTACGAGCAGTACTTC. This encodes CASSRDRGTYEQYF.

The table lists this clone with a count of one. The CDR3 nucleotides are TGTGCCAGCAGCGCACCGGGACAGTACACAGATACGCAGTATTTT. This translates into CASSAPGQYTDTQYF. The J gene is TRBJ2-3, the V gene TRBV7-9, with 7 bases matching TRBD1. Losses at the gene ends were 5 bases for V and 2 bases for J; bases not matched to a gene: 7. Germline CDR1 SEHNR, CDR2 FQNEAQ (reference sequence). This CDR3 has 15 amino acids.

The chain uses TRBV19 and TRBJ1-2, with D hard to call. The CDR3 has 12 residues. V dropped 8 bases and J dropped 4 bases, with 11 bases sitting between them. Germline V gene lookup returns CDR1 LNHDA and CDR2 SQIVND (reference sequence). CDR3 sequence: CASSNQVYGYTF. The CDR3 DNA follows: TGTGCCAGTTCGAATCAGGTCTATGGCTACACCTTC.

The CDR3 sequence is CAISETGVAYEQYF. CDR3 bases: TGTGCCATCAGTGAAACAGGGGTGGCCTACGAGCAGTACTTC. This chain connects TRBV10-3 to TRBJ2-7; 7 nucleotides match TRBD1. Germline lookup yields CDR1 ENHRY and CDR2 SYGVKD. There are 14 residues in the CDR3. The V gene end was trimmed by 3 bases and the J gene end by 2 bases; junction bases not matched to a gene: 4.

This chain joins TRBV19 and TRBJ1-1; no definite D call. CDR1 and CDR2 from the germline V gene are LNHDA and SQIVND (reference sequence). The CDR3 consists of 14 residues. Trimming cost V 3 bases and J 1 base, with 9 bases left between them. CDR3 DNA: TGTGCCAGTAGTATCGGCAGGAAGAACACTGAAGCTTTCTTT. Encoded protein: CASSIGRKNTEAFF.

The chain combines TRBV7-6 with TRBJ2-5; 9 bases match TRBD2. V was clipped by 1 base and J by 5 bases; unmatched bases: 2. CDR1 SGHVS and CDR2 FNYEAQ come from the germline V gene. This CDR3 region has 14 residues. CDR3 DNA sequence: TGTGCCAGCAGCTTAGGAAGCGGGAGGGAGACCCAGTACTTC. Translated: CASSLGSGRETQYF. The full variable domain, with the rest looked up from reference TRBV7-6 and TRBJ2-5, is GAGVSQSPRYKVTKRGQDVALRCDPISGHVSLYWYRQALGQGPEFLTYFNYEAQQDKSGLPNDRFSAERPEGSISTLTIQRTEQRDSAMYRCASSLGSGRETQYFGPGTRLLVL.

The chain has TRBV30 and TRBJ1-5; D gene unclear. CDR1 is GTSNPN, CDR2 SVGIG, per germline (reference sequence). The CDR3 extends over 13 amino acids. V lost 0 bases, J lost 9 bases, and 12 bases lay in between. The chain's CDR3 is CAWSVKGLGPQHF. The CDR3 DNA follows: TGTGCCTGGAGTGTAAAAGGTCTGGGGCCCCAGCATTTT.

The chain is built from TRBV19 and TRBJ2-3; D is unclear. Germline CDR1 LNHDA, CDR2 SQIVND (reference sequence). The V gene lost 7 bases and the J gene lost 2 bases, with 10 bases spanning the gap. The CDR3 has 13 amino acids. In nucleotides, the CDR3 is TGTGCCAGTATGGTGGAAAACACAGATACGCAGTATTTT. The encoded protein is CASMVENTDTQYF.

The chain employs TRBV19 and TRBJ1-1; no clear D. The CDR3 runs to 13 residues. Germline assignment: CDR1 LNHDA and CDR2 SQIVND (reference sequence). The V end was cut by 7 bases, the J end by 0 bases, with 9 bases between. For the CDR3, the DNA is TGTGCCAGTACCTATAGCCTGAACACTGAAGCTTTCTTT. This gives the protein CASTYSLNTEAFF. Variable domain in full (rest from reference TRBV19 and TRBJ1-1): DGGITQSPKYLFRKEGQNVTLSCEQNLNHDAMYWYRQDPGQGLRLIYYSQIVNDFQKGDIAEGYSVSREKKESFPLTVTSAQKNPTAFYLCASTYSLNTEAFFGQGTRLTVV.

This clone was picked up one time. The rearrangement uses TRBV6-5 and TRBJ2-1; 7 bases are a match to TRBD1. Germline CDR1 is MNHEY and CDR2 is SVGAGI. With V trimmed by 3 bases and J by 6 bases, 8 bases remained unmatched. The CDR3 is 15 residues long. CDR3: CASSYKGAMVNEQFF. In DNA, the CDR3 is TGTGCCAGCAGTTATAAGGGGGCGATGGTCAATGAGCAGTTCTTC.

This clone appeared a few times. The chain employs TRBV28 and TRBJ1-1; 8 nucleotides align to TRBD1. The CDR3 consists of 16 residues. Germline CDR1 and CDR2: MDHEN and SYDVKM. Losses at the gene ends were 3 bases for V and 1 base for J; bases not matched to a gene: 7. For the CDR3, the DNA is TGTGCCAGCAGTTTTACCAGGGGGCAGGGGAACACTGAAGCTTTCTTT. This sequence encodes CASSFTRGQGNTEAFF.

The chain recombines TRBV28 with TRBJ2-1; D assignment may be TRBD1 or TRBD2 (5 bases each). Germline CDR1 is MDHEN and CDR2 is SYDVKM. This CDR3 spans 17 amino acids. Trimming shortened V by 3 bases and J by 0 bases, and 15 bases separated the two germline ends. The CDR3 sequence: CASSFGGWGSSYNEQFF. The CDR3 DNA follows: TGTGCCAGCAGTTTCGGCGGATGGGGGAGCTCCTACAATGAGCAGTTCTTC.

The chain has TRBV27 and TRBJ2-3; 14 bases are shared with TRBD2. Per the germline V gene, CDR1 is MNHEY and CDR2 is SMNVEV (reference sequence). This CDR3 has 16 residues. V was pared by 0 bases and J by 4 bases, with 0 bases of the junction left unmatched. This chain's CDR3 is CASSLSGLAGADTQYF. CDR3 nucleotide sequence: TGTGCCAGCAGTTTATCGGGACTAGCGGGAGCAGATACGCAGTATTTT.

The chain combines TRBV28 with TRBJ2-6; D perhaps matches TRBD2 (5 bases). The CDR3 spans 16 residues. Looked up from germline, CDR1 is MDHEN and CDR2 is SYDVKM. V was cut by 7 bases and J by 0 bases, with 13 bases left in between. CDR3 in amino acids: CASIEGYRSGANVLTF. The DNA for the CDR3 is TGTGCCAGCATCGAGGGATACCGCTCTGGGGCCAACGTCCTGACTTTC.

The rearrangement joins TRBV4-3 to TRBJ1-3; D remains unclear. V lost 1 base and J 2 bases, leaving 6 bases between the germline ends. Germline-derived CDR1 and CDR2 are LGHNA and YSLEER. The CDR3 is made up of 14 amino acids. CDR3 DNA: TGCGCCAGCAGCCAAGCGGTTGCTGGAAACACCATATATTTT. As protein: CASSQAVAGNTIYF.

The rearrangement uses TRBV10-3 and TRBJ1-5, with 9 bases aligning to TRBD1. The ends lost 4 bases at V and 4 bases at J; junction bases unmatched: 8. CDR1 is ENHRY, CDR2 SYGVKD, per germline. The CDR3 sequence is 16 residues long. The CDR3 nucleotides are TGTGCCATCAGTGCTGGCACCGGGACAGGGAATCAGCCCCAGCATTTT. It yields the protein CAISAGTGTGNQPQHF.